The entry below gives a single TCR beta chain sequence along with its context. No cognate antigen has been identified for it. Per-nucleotide qualities are absent, and no much larger clonotype sits a single base away. This entry is derived from a study of cytomegalovirus exposure and HLA in healthy donors listed by TCRdb under 2017. As for the study more broadly: According to a later analysis, one platform produced both the 110 or so validation repertoires and the roughly 660 repertoires of the first cohort. The study combined high-throughput TCR immunosequencing, statistical association of individual TCRs with disease status, and machine learning to predict cytomegalovirus infection status. In addition to the first cohort of 500 to 850 subjects, a separate validation cohort of 120 different subjects was used. The study aimed to test whether cataloging public T cell receptors could reveal signatures of past pathogen exposure.

Beyond this particular receptor, the publication reports: Of the cluster scores, roughly 95% were above 0 in a later analysis, which found that TCRs clustered in the first cohort also tended to co-occur in the 120 validation repertoires. Most TCR sequences were seen in very few donors, while some public TCRs were found in many individuals. The classifier was reported to diagnose cytomegalovirus status with high specificity and sensitivity in both the original cohort and the validation cohort. A few of the identified cytomegalovirus-associated TCR beta chains were confirmed in vitro to be specific for cytomegalovirus antigens. A later analysis lacked HLA typing for the validation cohort, so it scored co-occurrence in that cohort across all 120 repertoires. In the study, approximately 160 TCR beta chains were listed as associated with cytomegalovirus. The authors suggested that the approach could potentially be extended to other disease states and immunological phenotypes.

The donors were included in the validation cohort of 100 to 150 subjects, a group kept apart from the roughly 700-subject first cohort. Reading the germline V gene gives CDR1 LGHNA and CDR2 YSLEER. The CDR3, cysteine through phenylalanine, is 13 amino acids long. Of all the DNA, just the CDR3 is kept, 39 bases in frame from base 1. The germline ends are 8 bases apart after V is trimmed by 1 base and J by 6 bases. Libraries were constructed by the immunoSEQ multiplex PCR assay. As for the original processing: A statistical classification framework was built to diagnose cytomegalovirus status from the catalog of TCR beta chain sequences. TCRdb limited this immuneACCESS table to in-frame rearrangements with V and J called. A share of clones is missing; checked studies link under half to unresolved V genes, and the rest is unexplained. Clonal size and the V and J genes are those of that table, whereas D and trimming came from the DNA. The sample table contains about 260,000 clones; only one count was recorded for 90% of them. Clones ranked in the top ten supply approximately 3.1% of the sample.

Sequenced: PBMCs. The sequence was collected from a woman aged 25 to 39 in good health and CMV-seronegative. The chain uses TRBV4-3 and TRBJ2-3, with no D gene named confidently. Here is the DNA: TGCGCCAGCAGCCAAGCCGTGATTGATACGCAGTATTTT. Translated, it gives CASSQAVIDTQYF.